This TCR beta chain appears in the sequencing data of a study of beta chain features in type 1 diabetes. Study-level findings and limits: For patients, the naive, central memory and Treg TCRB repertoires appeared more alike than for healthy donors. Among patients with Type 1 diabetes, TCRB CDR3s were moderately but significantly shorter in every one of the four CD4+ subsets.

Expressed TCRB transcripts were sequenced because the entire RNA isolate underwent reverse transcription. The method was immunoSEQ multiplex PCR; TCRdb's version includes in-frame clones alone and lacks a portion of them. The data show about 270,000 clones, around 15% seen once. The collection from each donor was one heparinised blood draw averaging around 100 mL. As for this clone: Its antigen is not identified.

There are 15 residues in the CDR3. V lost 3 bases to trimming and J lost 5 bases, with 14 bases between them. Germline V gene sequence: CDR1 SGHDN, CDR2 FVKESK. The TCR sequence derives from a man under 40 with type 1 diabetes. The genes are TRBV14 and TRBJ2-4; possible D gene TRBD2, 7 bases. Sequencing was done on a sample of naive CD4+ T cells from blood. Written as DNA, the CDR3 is TGTGCCAGCAGCCAGGGGGGGACAATCCAAAACATTCAGTACTTC. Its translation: CASSQGGTIQNIQYF.